This T cell receptor beta chain emerged from a study of blood T cell repertoires in COVID-19 (dated by TCRdb to about 2020). Notes on the research overall: Collaborator samples came from the United States, Italy and Spain and covered acute and convalescent phases of COVID-19. The material from the prospective study consisted of cDNA or gDNA derived from T cells, B-cell-depleted T cells, or PBMCs. Subjects who had been exposed to COVID-19, were actively infected with it, or had recovered from it provided the deeply sampled blood TCRbeta repertoires that made up the dataset. The repertoires were released in a freely available public database meant as a resource for research on the immune response to SARS-CoV-2. The samples were drawn from the first 160 participants of the ongoing ImmuneRACE study and from under 1,500 subjects provided by 6 global collaborators. The sample metadata nearly always contained a de-identified subject ID, COVID-19 status, age in years and sex. Where available, HLA class I and class II types were taken from metadata supplied by the sample provider and were not determined by assay-based typing. On the study overall, not on this receptor specifically: The amount of clinical and demographic metadata varied by source and participant and was provided uncurated.

TCRbeta CDR3 regions were amplified from genomic DNA by means of the immunoSEQ Assay, a bias-controlled multiplex PCR. The authors' analysis ran thus. Nucleated cell counts per sample were estimated from amplification of reference gene primers within the assay. To quantify the absolute abundance of each unique TCRbeta CDR3 rearrangement, sequence reads were collapsed and filtered. Productive Simpson clonality was computed per sample as the square root of Simpson's diversity index over productive rearrangements. Entries here come from immuneACCESS through TCRdb and include only in-frame sequences with V and J called. Some clones fail to appear in such tables; in the studies checked, an unresolved V gene covers under half of the shortfall, and the cause of the remainder is unknown. V, J and clone size are taken as reported in that table, and D and trimming were inferred from the DNA itself. The sample data list 200,000 to 250,000 clones, and roughly 88% of these were observed just once. About 4% of the sample is held by the ten biggest clonotypes.

In the prospective study, participants were about 18 to 100 years old, resided in approximately 22 geographic areas of the United States, and were enrolled through a virtual design. In the prospective study, cohorts were assigned on the basis of participant-reported clinical history obtained from a screening survey and a study questionnaire. Mobile phlebotomists in the prospective study collected whole blood, serum and a nasopharyngeal or oropharyngeal swab from every participant. Participants in the prospective study had the option to provide additional blood draws and questionnaires over a 2-month period. Prospective study blood samples were shipped either frozen or at room temperature before DNA extraction. Points on this clone: No antigen is known for it. No base-level quality is on record; no much larger clone is a single base apart.

The germline V gene encodes CDR1 MNHEY and CDR2 SVGEGT. Trimming accounts for 4 bases at V and 5 bases at J, while the number of junction bases matched to no gene is 10. Counted from cysteine to phenylalanine, this CDR3 has 15 amino acids. Just CDR3 DNA is preserved here, 45 bases in frame from base 1. The V gene is TRBV6-2 or TRBV6-3 and the J gene is TRBJ1-1, with 7 bases matching TRBD1. The clonotype was recovered from a woman in her thirties or forties with acute COVID-19. The sample comprised PBMCs or T cells enriched from blood (not recorded which). The DNA sequence is as follows: TGTGCCAGCAGTTCCCCTTCGACAGGGAGGACTGAAGCTTTCTTT. Protein translation: CASSSPSTGRTEAFF.